This T cell receptor beta chain was found in a study of blood T cells in healthy people across ages. Then a second PCR, running about 7 to 11 cycles, was carried out with a sample-barcoded 5' primer and a J-beta primer mix. TCRdb re-derived calls from the 5' RACE reads in MiXCR, one entry per CDR3 protein. Of approximately 730,000 distinct CDR3 sequences in the sample, 40% to 65% were seen once. This clonotype was sampled from a man aged 80 or over in good health. Material for sequencing was blood.

The CDR3 nucleotides read TGTGCCACCAGTGACGGGACTAACTGGTACAATGAGCAGTTCTTC. Translated: CATSDGTNWYNEQFF. The chain combines TRBV24-1 with TRBJ2-1, with TRBD2 identical over 7 bases. CDR1 is KGHDR and CDR2 is SFDVKD in the germline V gene. The CDR3 totals 15 residues. The trim removed 4 bases at V and 4 bases at J, leaving 6 bases unmatched.